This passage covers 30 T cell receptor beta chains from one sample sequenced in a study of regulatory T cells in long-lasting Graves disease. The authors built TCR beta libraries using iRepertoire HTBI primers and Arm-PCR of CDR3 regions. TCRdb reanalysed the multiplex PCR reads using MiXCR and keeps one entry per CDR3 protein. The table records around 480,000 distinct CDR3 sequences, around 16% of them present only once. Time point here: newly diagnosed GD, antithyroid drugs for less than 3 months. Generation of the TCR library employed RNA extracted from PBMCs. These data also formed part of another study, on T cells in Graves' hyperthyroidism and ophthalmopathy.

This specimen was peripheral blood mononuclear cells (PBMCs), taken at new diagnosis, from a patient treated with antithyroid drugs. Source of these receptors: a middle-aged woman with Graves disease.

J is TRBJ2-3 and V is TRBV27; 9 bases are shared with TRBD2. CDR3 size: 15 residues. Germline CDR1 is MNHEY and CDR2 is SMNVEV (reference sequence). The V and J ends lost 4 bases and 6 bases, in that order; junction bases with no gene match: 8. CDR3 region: CASSYAGGGRDTQYF. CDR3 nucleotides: TGTGCCAGCAGTTATGCGGGGGGGGGGCGTGATACGCAGTATTTT.

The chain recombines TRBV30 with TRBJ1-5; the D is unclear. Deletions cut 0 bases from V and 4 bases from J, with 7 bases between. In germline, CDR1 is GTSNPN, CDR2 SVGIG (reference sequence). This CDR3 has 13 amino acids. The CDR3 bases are TGTGCCTGGAGTGTCATGGGGAATCAGCCCCAGCATTTT. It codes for CAWSVMGNQPQHF.

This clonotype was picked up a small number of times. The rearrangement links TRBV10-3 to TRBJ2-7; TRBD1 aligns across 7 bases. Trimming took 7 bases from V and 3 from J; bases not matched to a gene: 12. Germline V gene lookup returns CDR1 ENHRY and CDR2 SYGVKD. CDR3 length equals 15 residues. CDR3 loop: CAIKDSGQNHYEQYF. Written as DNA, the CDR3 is TGTGCCATCAAAGATTCGGGACAGAACCACTACGAGCAGTACTTC.

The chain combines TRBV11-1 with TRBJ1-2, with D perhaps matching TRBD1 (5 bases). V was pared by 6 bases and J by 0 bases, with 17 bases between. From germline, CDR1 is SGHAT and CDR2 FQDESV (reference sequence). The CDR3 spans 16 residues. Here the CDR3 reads CASRPPGPEANYGYTF. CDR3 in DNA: TGTGCCAGCAGACCCCCGGGGCCAGAAGCTAACTATGGCTACACCTTC.

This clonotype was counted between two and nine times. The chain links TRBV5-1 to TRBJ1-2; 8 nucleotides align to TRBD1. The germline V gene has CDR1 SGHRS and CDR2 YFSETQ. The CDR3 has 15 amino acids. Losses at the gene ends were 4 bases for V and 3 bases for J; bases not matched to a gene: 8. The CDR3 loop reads CASSVSGTGYYGYTF. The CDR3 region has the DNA TGCGCCAGCAGCGTCTCCGGGACAGGATACTATGGCTACACCTTC.

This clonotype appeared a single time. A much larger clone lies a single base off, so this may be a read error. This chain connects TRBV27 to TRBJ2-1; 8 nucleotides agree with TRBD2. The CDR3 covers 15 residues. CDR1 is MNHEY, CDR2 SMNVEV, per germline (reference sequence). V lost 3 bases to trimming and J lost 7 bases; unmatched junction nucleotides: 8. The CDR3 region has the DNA TGTGCCAGCAGTTTCTTAGGGACTAGTTTGAATGAGCAGTTCTTC. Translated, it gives CASSFLGTSLNEQFF.

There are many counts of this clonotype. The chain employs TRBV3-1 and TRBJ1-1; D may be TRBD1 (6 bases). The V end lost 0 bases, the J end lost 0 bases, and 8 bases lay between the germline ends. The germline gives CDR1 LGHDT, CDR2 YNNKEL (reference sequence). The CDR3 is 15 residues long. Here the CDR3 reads CASSQEGGLNTEAFF. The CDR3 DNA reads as TGTGCCAGCAGCCAAGAAGGGGGGCTGAACACTGAAGCTTTCTTT.

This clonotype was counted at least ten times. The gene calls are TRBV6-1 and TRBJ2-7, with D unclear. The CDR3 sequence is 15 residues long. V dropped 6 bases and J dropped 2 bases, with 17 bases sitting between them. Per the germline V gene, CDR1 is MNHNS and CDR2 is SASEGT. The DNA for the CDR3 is TGTGCCAGCAGAGACGGCCATGGGTTGACCTACGAGCAGTACTTC. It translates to CASRDGHGLTYEQYF.

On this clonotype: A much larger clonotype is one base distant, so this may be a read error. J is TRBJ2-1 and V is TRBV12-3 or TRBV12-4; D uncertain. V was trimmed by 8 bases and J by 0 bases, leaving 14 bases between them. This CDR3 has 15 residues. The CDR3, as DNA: TGTGCCAGCGGCCCTTACAGCAGCTCCTACAATGAGCAGTTCTTC. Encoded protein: CASGPYSSSYNEQFF.

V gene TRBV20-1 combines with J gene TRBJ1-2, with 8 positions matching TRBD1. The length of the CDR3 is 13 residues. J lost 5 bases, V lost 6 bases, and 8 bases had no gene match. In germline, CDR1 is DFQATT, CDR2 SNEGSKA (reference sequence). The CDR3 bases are TGCAGTGCCCCGGACAGGGTCAGTTATGGCTACACCTTC. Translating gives CSAPDRVSYGYTF.

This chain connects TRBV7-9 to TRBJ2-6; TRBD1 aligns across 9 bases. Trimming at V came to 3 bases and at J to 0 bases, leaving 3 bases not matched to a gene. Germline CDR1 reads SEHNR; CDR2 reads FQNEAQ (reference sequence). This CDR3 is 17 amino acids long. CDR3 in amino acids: CASSFGTGFSGANVLTF. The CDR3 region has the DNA TGTGCCAGCAGCTTCGGGACAGGGTTCTCTGGGGCCAACGTCCTGACTTTC. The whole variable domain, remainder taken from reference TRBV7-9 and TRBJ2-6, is DTGVSQNPRHKITKRGQNVTFRCDPISEHNRLYWYRQTLGQGPEFLTYFQNEAQLEKSRLLSDRFSAERPKGSFSTLEIQRTEQGDSAMYLCASSFGTGFSGANVLTFGAGSRLTVL.

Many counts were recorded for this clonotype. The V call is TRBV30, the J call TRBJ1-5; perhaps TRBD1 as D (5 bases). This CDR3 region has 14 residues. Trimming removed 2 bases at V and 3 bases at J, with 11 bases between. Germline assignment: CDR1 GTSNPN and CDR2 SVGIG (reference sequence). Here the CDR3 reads CAWSREGNNQPQHF. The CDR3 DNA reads TGTGCCTGGAGTCGGGAGGGGAACAATCAGCCCCAGCATTTT. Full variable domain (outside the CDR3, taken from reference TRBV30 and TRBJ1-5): SQTIHQWPATLVQPVGSPLSLECTVEGTSNPNLYWYRQAAGRGLQLLFYSVGIGQISSEVPQNLSASRPQDRQFILSSKKLLLSDSGFYLCAWSREGNNQPQHFGDGTRLSIL.

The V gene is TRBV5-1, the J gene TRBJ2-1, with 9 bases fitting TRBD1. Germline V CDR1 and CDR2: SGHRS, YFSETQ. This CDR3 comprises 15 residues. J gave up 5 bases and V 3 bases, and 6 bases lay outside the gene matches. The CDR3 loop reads CASSWGQGSHNEQFF. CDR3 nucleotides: TGCGCCAGCAGCTGGGGACAGGGTTCACACAATGAGCAGTTCTTC.

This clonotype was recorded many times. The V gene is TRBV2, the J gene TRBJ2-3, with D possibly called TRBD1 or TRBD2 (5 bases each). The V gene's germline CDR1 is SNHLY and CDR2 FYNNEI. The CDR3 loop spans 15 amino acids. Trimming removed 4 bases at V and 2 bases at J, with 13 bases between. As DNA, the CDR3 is TGTGCCAGCAGTGCCCCGGGGCAGGCCACAGATACGCAGTATTTT. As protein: CASSAPGQATDTQYF.

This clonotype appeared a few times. CDR3 bases: TGTGCCAGCAGTTACTCGTGGGGTGAAAAACTGTTTTTT. It encodes CASSYSWGEKLFF. This chain uses TRBV6-2 or TRBV6-3 with TRBJ1-4, with D hard to call. Germline-derived CDR1 and CDR2 are MNHEY and SVGEGT. The CDR3 sequence is 13 residues long. V was pared by 0 bases and J by 7 bases, with 6 bases between.

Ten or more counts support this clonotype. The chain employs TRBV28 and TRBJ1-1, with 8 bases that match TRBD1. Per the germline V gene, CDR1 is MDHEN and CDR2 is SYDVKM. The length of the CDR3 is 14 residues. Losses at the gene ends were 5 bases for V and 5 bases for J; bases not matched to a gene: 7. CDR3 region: CASSRDRSRTEAFF. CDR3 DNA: TGTGCCAGCAGTCGGGACAGGTCGAGGACTGAAGCTTTCTTT.

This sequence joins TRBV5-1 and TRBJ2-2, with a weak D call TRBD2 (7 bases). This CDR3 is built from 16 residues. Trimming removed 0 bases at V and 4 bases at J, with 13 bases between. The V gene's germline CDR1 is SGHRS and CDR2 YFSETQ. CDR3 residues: CASSLEGGFVTGELFF. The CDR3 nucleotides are TGCGCCAGCAGCTTGGAGGGGGGGTTTGTCACCGGGGAGCTGTTTTTT.

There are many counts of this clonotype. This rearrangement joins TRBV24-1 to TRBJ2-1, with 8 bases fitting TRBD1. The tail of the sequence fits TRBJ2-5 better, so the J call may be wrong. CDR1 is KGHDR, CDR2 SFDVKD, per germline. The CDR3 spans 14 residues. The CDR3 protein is CATSDSTGEETQYF. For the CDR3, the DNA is TGTGCCACCAGTGACTCGACAGGGGAAGAGACCCAGTACTTC.

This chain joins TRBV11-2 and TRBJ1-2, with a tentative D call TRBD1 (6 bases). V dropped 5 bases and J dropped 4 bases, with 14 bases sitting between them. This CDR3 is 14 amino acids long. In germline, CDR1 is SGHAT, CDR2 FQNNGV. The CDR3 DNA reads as TGTGCCAGCAGCATATCACAGGGATCCTATGGCTACACCTTC. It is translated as CASSISQGSYGYTF.

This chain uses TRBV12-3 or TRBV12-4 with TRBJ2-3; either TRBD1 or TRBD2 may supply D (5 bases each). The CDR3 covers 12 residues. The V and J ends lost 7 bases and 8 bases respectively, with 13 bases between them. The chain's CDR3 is CASTRGGGTQYF. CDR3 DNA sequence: TGTGCCAGCACCCGAGGTGGGGGTACGCAGTATTTT.

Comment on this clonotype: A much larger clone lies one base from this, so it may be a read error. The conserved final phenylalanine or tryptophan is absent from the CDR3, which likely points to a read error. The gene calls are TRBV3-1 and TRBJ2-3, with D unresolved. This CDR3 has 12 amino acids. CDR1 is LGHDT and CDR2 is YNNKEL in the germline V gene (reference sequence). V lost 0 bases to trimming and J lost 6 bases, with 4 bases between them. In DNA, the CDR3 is TGTGCCAGCAGCCAAGATCGGGATACGCAGTATCTT. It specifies CASSQDRDTQYL.

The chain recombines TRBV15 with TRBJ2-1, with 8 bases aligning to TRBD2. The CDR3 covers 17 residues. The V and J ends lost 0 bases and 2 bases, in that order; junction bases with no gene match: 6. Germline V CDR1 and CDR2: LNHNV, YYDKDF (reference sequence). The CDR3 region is CATSRDYERGPYNEQFF. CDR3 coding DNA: TGTGCCACCAGCAGAGATTATGAGCGGGGGCCCTACAATGAGCAGTTCTTC.

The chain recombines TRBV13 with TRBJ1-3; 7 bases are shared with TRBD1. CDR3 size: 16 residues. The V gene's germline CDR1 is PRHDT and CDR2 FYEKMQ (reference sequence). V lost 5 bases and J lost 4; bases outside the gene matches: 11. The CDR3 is CASSPATGSVGNTIYF. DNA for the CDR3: TGTGCCAGCAGCCCCGCGACAGGGTCAGTCGGAAACACCATATATTTT.

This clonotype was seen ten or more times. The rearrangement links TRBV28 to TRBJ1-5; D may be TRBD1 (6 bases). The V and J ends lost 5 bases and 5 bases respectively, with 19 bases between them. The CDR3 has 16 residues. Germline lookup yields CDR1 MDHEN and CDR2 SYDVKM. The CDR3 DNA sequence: TGTGCCAGCAGTACCCGGGTAGGGGGTCGTTATCAGCCCCAGCATTTT. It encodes CASSTRVGGRYQPQHF.

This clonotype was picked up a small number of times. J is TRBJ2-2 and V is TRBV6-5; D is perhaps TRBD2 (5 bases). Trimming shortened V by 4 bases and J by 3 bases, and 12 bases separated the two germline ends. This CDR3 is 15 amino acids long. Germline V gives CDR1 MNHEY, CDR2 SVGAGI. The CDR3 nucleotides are TGTGCCAGCAGTTTCCTGGACTGGGACACCGGGGAGCTGTTTTTT. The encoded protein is CASSFLDWDTGELFF.

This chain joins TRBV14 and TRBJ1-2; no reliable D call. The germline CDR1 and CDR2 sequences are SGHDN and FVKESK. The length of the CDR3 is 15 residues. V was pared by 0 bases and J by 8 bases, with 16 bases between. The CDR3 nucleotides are TGTGCCAGCAGCCAAGATGACCTTTTACTTAAGGGCTACACCTTC. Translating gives CASSQDDLLLKGYTF.

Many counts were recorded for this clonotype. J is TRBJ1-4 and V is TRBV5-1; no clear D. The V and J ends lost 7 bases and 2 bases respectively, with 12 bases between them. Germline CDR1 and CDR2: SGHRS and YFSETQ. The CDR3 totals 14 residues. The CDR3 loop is CASRGVGTNEKLFF. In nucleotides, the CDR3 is TGCGCCAGCCGCGGGGTGGGTACTAATGAAAAACTGTTTTTT.

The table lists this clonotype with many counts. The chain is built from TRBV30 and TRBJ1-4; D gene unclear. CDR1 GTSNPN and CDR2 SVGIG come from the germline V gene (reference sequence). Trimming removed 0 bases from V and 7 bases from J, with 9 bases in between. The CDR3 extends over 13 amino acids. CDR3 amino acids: CAWSVQTSEKLFF. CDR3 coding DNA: TGTGCCTGGAGTGTACAGACGTCTGAAAAACTGTTTTTT.

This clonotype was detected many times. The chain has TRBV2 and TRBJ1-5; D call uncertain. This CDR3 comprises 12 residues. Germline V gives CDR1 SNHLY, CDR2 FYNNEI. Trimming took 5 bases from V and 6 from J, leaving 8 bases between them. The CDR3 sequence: CASSLVGQPQHF. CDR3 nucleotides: TGTGCCAGCAGTTTGGTTGGTCAGCCCCAGCATTTT.

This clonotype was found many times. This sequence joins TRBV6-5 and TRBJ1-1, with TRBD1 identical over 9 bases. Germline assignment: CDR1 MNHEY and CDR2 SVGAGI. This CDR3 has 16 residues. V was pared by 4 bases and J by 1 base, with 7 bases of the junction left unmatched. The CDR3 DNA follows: TGTGCCAGCAGTTCCAACAGGGGGCGAGGGAACACTGAAGCTTTCTTT. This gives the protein CASSSNRGRGNTEAFF.